This TCR beta chain was sequenced during a study of blood T cell repertoires in COVID-19. Across the whole study: Acute and convalescent COVID-19 samples came from the United States, Italy and Spain. Nucleic acid was either cDNA or gDNA, and it came from T cells, B-cell-depleted T cells, or PBMCs.

Trimming removed 0 bases from V and 5 bases from J, with 8 bases in between. This CDR3 region has 13 residues. Germline CDR1 and CDR2: SGHRS and YFSETQ. Original processing methods: Estimated nucleated cell counts came from reference gene primer amplification. Assay used: immunoSEQ multiplex PCR; TCRdb lists only in-frame clones, some missing. V, J and clone size are those of that table, while D and trimming were read from the DNA. The sample holds 110,000 or so clones, about 87% seen once. The sequence was collected from a woman in her forties or fifties with acute or convalescent COVID-19. Sequenced material: peripheral blood. The rearrangement uses TRBV5-1 and TRBJ1-2; D perhaps matches TRBD1 (6 bases). CDR3 sequence (DNA): TGCGCCAGCAGCTTGGAAACAGGGTATGGCTACACCTTC. Amino acid sequence: CASSLETGYGYTF.